This T cell receptor (beta chain) was sequenced for a study of CD8 T cells in Susac syndrome. A quantity of about 0.5 to 1 ug RNA underwent reverse transcription using random hexamers. Amplification of TCR beta CDR3 was carried out by immunoSEQ multiplex PCR, which covered 54 Vbeta and 13 Jbeta segments. TCRdb ran MiXCR on the immunoSEQ multiplex PCR reads and lists one entry per CDR3 protein. The sample holds some 300,000 distinct CDR3 sequences, about 91% seen once. Negative isolation was used for CD8+ and CD4+ T cells and FACS enrichment for TEMRA cells. Per the germline V gene, CDR1 is MDHEN and CDR2 is SYDVKM. The CDR3 runs to 11 residues. Between the trimmed V and J ends, which lost 6 bases and 12 bases, there was a span of 9 bases.

The receptor was isolated from a human donor with multiple sclerosis. The chain couples TRBV28 to TRBJ1-6; the D is unclear. Material: CD8+ T cells from PBMCs. The CDR3 reads CASRRLGPLHF. CDR3 DNA sequence: TGTGCCAGCAGACGCTTAGGACCCCTCCACTTT.